This T cell receptor (beta chain) was documented in a study of blood T cell repertoires in COVID-19. Trimming at V came to 4 bases and at J to 0 bases, leaving 2 bases not matched to a gene. The germline CDR1 and CDR2 sequences are LNHDA and SQIVND (reference sequence). The CDR3 runs 15 residues. Method: immunoSEQ multiplex PCR; TCRdb's copy keeps in-frame clones and lacks some. The sample carries some 170,000 clones, about four fifths recorded once. Sequencing was done on a sample of peripheral blood. The source is a woman in her 70s with acute or convalescent COVID-19. The V call is TRBV19, the J call TRBJ2-3; 9 nucleotides match TRBD2. Here the CDR3 DNA reads TGTGCCAGTAGTACTAGCGGGGCTAGCACAGATACGCAGTATTTT. Protein product: CASSTSGASTDTQYF.